Below are 15 T cell receptor beta chains sequenced from a single sample in a study of blood T cells in healthy people across ages. The second PCR ran about 6 to 11 cycles with a sample-barcoded 5' primer and J-beta primers. Via MiXCR, TCRdb re-called the 5' RACE reads, giving one row per CDR3 protein. There are some 930,000 distinct CDR3 sequences in the sample; almost 30% occur only once, and 10% lies in the top ten. The same data also went into a second study, on T cells of mothers and their children.

Specimen: blood. Receptor source: a woman aged 40-49 years in good health.

The chain has TRBV15 and TRBJ1-2; TRBD1 agrees at 7 bases. V shed 0 bases and J 2 bases; nucleotides not matched to a gene: 6. CDR1 and CDR2 (germline): LNHNV, YYDKDF (reference sequence). The CDR3 consists of 16 residues. The CDR3 DNA follows: TGTGCCACCAGCAGAGATCAGGGGGGGGCAAACTATGGCTACACCTTC. Translation gives CATSRDQGGANYGYTF.

This clonotype was seen a few times. The chain links TRBV4-1 to TRBJ1-2; TRBD1 might be the D (5 bases). Trimming removed 1 base at V and 3 bases at J, with 9 bases between. The germline V gene has CDR1 MGHRA and CDR2 YSYEKL. CDR3 length: 14 residues. The CDR3 DNA reads as TGCGCCAGCAGCCAAGTGTTGGGGGACTATGGCTACACCTTC. Protein product: CASSQVLGDYGYTF.

This clonotype was seen only a few times. The rearrangement joins TRBV5-1 to TRBJ1-2; the D gene is possibly TRBD1 (5 bases). CDR3 length equals 17 residues. Trimming removed 0 bases from V and 4 bases from J, with 19 bases in between. CDR1 and CDR2 (germline): SGHRS, YFSETQ. CDR3 DNA: TGCGCCAGCAGCTTGGGGCAGGGTCTTATCAACGTCTATGGCTACACCTTC. As protein: CASSLGQGLINVYGYTF.

This clonotype was detected ten times or more. V gene TRBV30 combines with J gene TRBJ2-1, with a possible D match to TRBD1 (5 bases). The germline V and J ends were trimmed by 2 bases and 6 bases, with 11 bases remaining between them. The germline CDR1 and CDR2 sequences are GTSNPN and SVGIG (reference sequence). The length of the CDR3 is 13 residues. The CDR3 coding sequence is TGTGCCTGGAGTATAGGGGTCATCAATGAGCAGTTCTTC. This translates into CAWSIGVINEQFF.

This clonotype was counted at least ten times. The genes are TRBV7-2 and TRBJ2-7, with 13 bases identical to TRBD2. The CDR3 consists of 17 residues. CDR1 is SGHTA and CDR2 is FQGNSA in the germline V gene. Trimming took 2 bases from V and 5 from J; bases not matched to a gene: 9. The CDR3 nucleotides read TGTGCCAGCAGCTTAATTGGTAGGACTAGCGGGGGCGACGAGCAGTACTTC. It is translated as CASSLIGRTSGGDEQYF.

The table lists this clonotype with a few counts. This chain links TRBV29-1 with TRBJ1-5; D uncertain. The CDR3 totals 13 residues. V dropped 7 bases and J dropped 4 bases, with 14 bases sitting between them. Germline CDR1 is SQVTM and CDR2 is ANQGSEA. CDR3 nucleotides: TGCAGCGCCCTCAGTCCGGGTAATCAGCCCCAGCATTTT. This gives the protein CSALSPGNQPQHF. Together with reference TRBV29-1 and TRBJ1-5, the CDR3 gives the full variable domain: SAVISQKPSRDICQRGTSLTIQCQVDSQVTMMFWYRQQPGQSLTLIATANQGSEATYESGFVIDKFPISRPNLTFSTLTVSNMSPEDSSIYLCSALSPGNQPQHFGDGTRLSIL.

As regards this clonotype: A much larger clone sits a single nucleotide away, making a read error possible. The V and J genes are TRBV9 and TRBJ2-1; D is unresolved. The V and J ends lost 4 bases and 3 bases respectively, with 17 bases between them. The germline V gene has CDR1 SGDLS and CDR2 YYNGEE. The CDR3 sequence is 16 residues long. The CDR3 region has the DNA TGTGCCAGCAGCCCCCAGATTTTCCCTTACTACAATGAGCAGTTCTTC. Encoded protein: CASSPQIFPYYNEQFF.

This clonotype has at least ten counts. The chain employs TRBV20-1 and TRBJ1-2, with D uncertain. Trimming pared 0 bases from V and 4 bases from J, leaving 9 bases between. The CDR3 length is 13 residues. Germline lookup yields CDR1 DFQATT and CDR2 SNEGSKA (reference sequence). The DNA for the CDR3 is TGCAGTGCTAGAGATACAGACGTCTATGGCTACACCTTC. Translated, it gives CSARDTDVYGYTF.

This clonotype was seen a few times. The chain carries TRBV7-2 and TRBJ2-7; D may be TRBD1 (6 bases). The CDR3 extends over 16 amino acids. Looked up from germline, CDR1 is SGHTA and CDR2 is FQGNSA. Trimming shortened V by 4 bases and J by 1 base, and 17 bases separated the two germline ends. CDR3 region: CASSSQAPQGSYEQYF. Here the CDR3 DNA reads TGTGCCAGCAGCTCCCAAGCCCCACAGGGATCCTACGAGCAGTACTTC.

The chain recombines TRBV30 with TRBJ1-1; D gene ambiguous. Germline CDR1 reads GTSNPN; CDR2 reads SVGIG (reference sequence). This CDR3 has 14 amino acids. Trimming left V 0 bases short and J 6 bases short, with 14 bases between. DNA of the CDR3: TGTGCCTGGAGTGTATTAATGGGAGGGTCTGAAGCTTTCTTT. Amino acid sequence: CAWSVLMGGSEAFF.

The V call is TRBV9, the J call TRBJ2-6; 8 bases map to TRBD1. The V segment lost 0 bases and the J segment 12 bases; nucleotides outside the gene matches: 8. CDR3 length: 15 amino acids. Germline values: CDR1 SGDLS, CDR2 YYNGEE. In DNA form, the CDR3 reads TGTGCCAGCAGCGTAGGAACAGGGGGGTCCGTCGTCCTGACTTTC. Its protein product is CASSVGTGGSVVLTF.

Note on this clonotype: Germline and junction disagree at one end, which may indicate a read error. The genes are TRBV7-2 and TRBJ2-7, with D unresolved. Germline lookup yields CDR1 SGHTA and CDR2 FQGNSA. This CDR3 spans 14 amino acids. The CDR3 protein is CASSVAPRVDEQYF. The CDR3 DNA is TGTGCCAGCAGCGTAGCTCCAAGGGTCGACGAGCAGTACTTC.

V is TRBV5-1 and J is TRBJ1-6, with D possibly being TRBD1 (6 bases). The V end was cut by 2 bases, the J end by 10 bases, with 19 bases between. CDR1 is SGHRS, CDR2 YFSETQ, per germline. CDR3 length: 16 residues. The CDR3 protein is CASSFGGWPRGSPLHF. CDR3 bases: TGCGCCAGCAGCTTCGGTGGGTGGCCTAGGGGGTCACCCCTCCACTTT.

The genes are TRBV20-1 and TRBJ2-1; the match to TRBD2 covers 12 bases. The CDR3 consists of 17 residues. The junction had 9 bases not matched to a gene; V was cut back by 3 bases and J by 3 bases. CDR1 is DFQATT and CDR2 is SNEGSKA in the germline V gene (reference sequence). DNA of the CDR3: TGCAGTGCTAGTCCCCCTAGCGGGGGGGCGCACTACAATGAGCAGTTCTTC. It codes for CSASPPSGGAHYNEQFF.

This clonotype was found many times. The chain combines TRBV5-5 with TRBJ1-2; D is unresolved. V was clipped by 2 bases and J by 1 base, with 15 bases between them. This CDR3 is 16 amino acids long. Germline assignment: CDR1 SGHKS and CDR2 YYEKEE (reference sequence). The chain's CDR3 is CASSLSSSGFNYGYTF. The CDR3 nucleotides are TGTGCCAGCAGCTTATCCTCCAGCGGGTTTAACTATGGCTACACCTTC.